The sequence of this T cell receptor beta chain was determined in a study of T cell repertoires in cytomegalovirus infection. Turning to the study itself: CMV infection plus the matching HLA type was flagged by public TCR beta signatures. Study-wide points: Carriage of CMV together with the relevant HLA was identifiable through cumulative public TCR beta family frequency. Within the response measured ex vivo, HLA-C-restricted CMV-specific TCR beta clonotypes were dominant.

This clonotype was observed a handful of times. The antigen is unknown. TCRdb ran MiXCR on the reads and lists one entry per CDR3 protein. The table shows around 550,000 distinct CDR3 sequences, with about 25% occurring only once. The CDR3 runs 17 residues. V dropped 0 bases and J dropped 2; count of bases not matched to a gene: 7. Germline CDR1 and CDR2: SGHVS and FNYEAQ. The rearrangement joins TRBV7-6 to TRBJ1-1; 9 bases line up with TRBD1. The sequence derives from a human donor in good health (CMV status not recorded). Some clones in this sample may be carry-over from other donors' samples. Sample: PBMCs. CDR3 sequence (DNA): TGTGCCAGCAGCTTAGCGGGCGGACAGGGGCAAAACACTGAAGCTTTCTTT. Residues: CASSLAGGQGQNTEAFF.